This record covers a single T cell receptor beta chain. This sample is drawn from a study of T cell changes during pregnancy in multiple sclerosis. CDR1 and CDR2 (germline): MDHEN, SYDVKM. The ends lost 3 bases at V and 5 bases at J; junction bases unmatched: 15. This CDR3 region has 18 residues. Assay used: immunoSEQ multiplex PCR; TCRdb lists only in-frame clones, some missing. The repertoire holds about 44,000 clones, with 80% to 90% as singletons. The sequences come from CD4+ T cells from peripheral blood mononuclear cells, collected after pregnancy. The receptor's source is a female donor with multiple sclerosis, enrolled in a pregnancy study. The chain joins TRBV28 to TRBJ2-1; TRBD2 matches 8 bases. The CDR3 DNA follows: TGTGCCAGCAGTTTGGTAATAGGGACTAGTAATTATAACAATGAGCAGTTCTTC. Its translation: CASSLVIGTSNYNNEQFF. The complete variable domain, with remaining parts taken from reference TRBV28 and TRBJ2-1, reads DVKVTQSSRYLVKRTGEKVFLECVQDMDHENMFWYRQDPGLGLRLIYFSYDVKMKEKGDIPEGYSVSREKKERFSLILESASTNQTSMYLCASSLVIGTSNYNNEQFFGPGTRLTVL.